The entry below gives a single T cell receptor (beta chain) sequence along with its context. PCR involved 60 Vbeta and 13 Jbeta primers. Data came from immunoSEQ multiplex PCR; TCRdb stores just in-frame clones and leaves some out. The sample has hundreds of thousands of clones, 65% to 85% seen once. This sample was included in a study of cytomegalovirus exposure and HLA in healthy donors. The sequence came from a boy aged 2-9 years in good health and CMV-seronegative. The material sequenced was PBMCs.

The CDR3 reads CASTTGSSREQYF. CDR3 coding DNA: TGTGCCAGTACCACGGGGAGCTCGCGCGAGCAGTACTTC. This chain joins TRBV19 and TRBJ2-7; a weak D match, TRBD2 (5 bases). Per the germline V gene, CDR1 is LNHDA and CDR2 is SQIVND (reference sequence). The CDR3 sequence is 13 residues long. Between the trimmed V and J ends, which lost 7 bases and 6 bases, there was a span of 16 bases. Variable domain in full (rest from reference TRBV19 and TRBJ2-7): DGGITQSPKYLFRKEGQNVTLSCEQNLNHDAMYWYRQDPGQGLRLIYYSQIVNDFQKGDIAEGYSVSREKKESFPLTVTSAQKNPTAFYLCASTTGSSREQYFGPGTRLTVT.